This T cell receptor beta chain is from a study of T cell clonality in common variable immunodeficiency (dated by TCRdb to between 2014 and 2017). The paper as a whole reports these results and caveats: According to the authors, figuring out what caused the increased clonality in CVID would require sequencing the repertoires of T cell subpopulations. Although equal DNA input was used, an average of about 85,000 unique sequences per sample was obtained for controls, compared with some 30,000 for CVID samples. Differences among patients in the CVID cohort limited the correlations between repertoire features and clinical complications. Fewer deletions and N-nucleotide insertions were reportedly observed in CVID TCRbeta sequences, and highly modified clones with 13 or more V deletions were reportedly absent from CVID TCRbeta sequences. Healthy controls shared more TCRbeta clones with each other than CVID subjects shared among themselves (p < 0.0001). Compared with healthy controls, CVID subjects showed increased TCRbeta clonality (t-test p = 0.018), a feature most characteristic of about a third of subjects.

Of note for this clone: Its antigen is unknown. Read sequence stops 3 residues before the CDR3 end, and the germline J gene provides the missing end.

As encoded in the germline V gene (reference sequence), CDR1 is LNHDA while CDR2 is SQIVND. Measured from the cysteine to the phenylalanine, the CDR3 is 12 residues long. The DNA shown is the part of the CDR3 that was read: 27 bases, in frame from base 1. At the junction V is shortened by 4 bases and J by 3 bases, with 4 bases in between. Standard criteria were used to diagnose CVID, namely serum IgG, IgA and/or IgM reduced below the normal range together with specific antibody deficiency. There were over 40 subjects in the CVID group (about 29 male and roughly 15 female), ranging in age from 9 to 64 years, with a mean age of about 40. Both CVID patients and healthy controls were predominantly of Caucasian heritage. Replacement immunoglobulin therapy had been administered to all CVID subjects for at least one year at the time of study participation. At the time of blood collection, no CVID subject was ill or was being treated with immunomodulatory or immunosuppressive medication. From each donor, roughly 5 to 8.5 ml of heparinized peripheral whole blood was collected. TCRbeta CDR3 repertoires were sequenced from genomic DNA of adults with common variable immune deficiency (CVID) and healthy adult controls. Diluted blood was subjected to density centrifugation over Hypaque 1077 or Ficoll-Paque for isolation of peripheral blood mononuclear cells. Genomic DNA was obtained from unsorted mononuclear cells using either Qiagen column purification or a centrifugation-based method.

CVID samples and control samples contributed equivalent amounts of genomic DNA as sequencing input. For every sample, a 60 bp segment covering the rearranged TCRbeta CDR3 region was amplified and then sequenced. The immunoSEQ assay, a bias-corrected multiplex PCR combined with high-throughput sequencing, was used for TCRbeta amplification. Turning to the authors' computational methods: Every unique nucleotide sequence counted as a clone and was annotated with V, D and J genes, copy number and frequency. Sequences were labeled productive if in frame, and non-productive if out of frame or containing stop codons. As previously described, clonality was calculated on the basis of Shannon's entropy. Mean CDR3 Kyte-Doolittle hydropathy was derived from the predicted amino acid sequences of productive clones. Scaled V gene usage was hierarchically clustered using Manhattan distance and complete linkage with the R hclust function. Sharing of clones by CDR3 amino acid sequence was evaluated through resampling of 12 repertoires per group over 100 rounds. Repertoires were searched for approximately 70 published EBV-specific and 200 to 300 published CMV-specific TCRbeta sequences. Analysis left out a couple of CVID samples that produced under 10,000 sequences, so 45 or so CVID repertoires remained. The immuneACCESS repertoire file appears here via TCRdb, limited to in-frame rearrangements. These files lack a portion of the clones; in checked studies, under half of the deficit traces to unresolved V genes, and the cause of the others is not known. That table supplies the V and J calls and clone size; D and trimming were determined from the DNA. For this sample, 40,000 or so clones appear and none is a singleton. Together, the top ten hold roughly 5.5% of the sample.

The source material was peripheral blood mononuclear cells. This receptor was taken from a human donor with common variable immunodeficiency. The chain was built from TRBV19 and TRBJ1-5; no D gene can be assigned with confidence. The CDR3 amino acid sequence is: CASSRHNQPQHF. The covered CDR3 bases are TGTGCCAGTAGTAGGCACAATCAGCCC.